Reported below is one T cell receptor (beta chain). CDR3 length: 14 residues. CDR1 GTSNPN and CDR2 SVGIG come from the germline V gene (reference sequence). V lost 3 bases, J lost 6 bases, and 9 bases stayed unmatched. Method: immunoSEQ multiplex PCR; TCRdb's copy keeps in-frame clones and lacks some. The repertoire has around 25,000 clones, more than 75% of them found once; the top ten carry 0.69%. This sample was taken from a study of T cell repertoires and Cas9 in healthy adults. Study overall: Multi-effector potency, cytotoxicity and lineage were assessed in SpCas9-reactive CD4 and CD8 T cells.

Sequenced sample: CD4+ effector T cells (CD127+, CD25-, CD137-, CD154-) from PBMCs; culture status not recorded. The chain combines TRBV30 with TRBJ2-3; 7 nucleotides line up with TRBD2. This TCR was recovered from a human donor in good health. CDR3 DNA: TGTGCCTGGAGGAGATCGGGGCGGGGGGATACGCAGTATTTT. Translated, it gives CAWRRSGRGDTQYF.